Listed below are T cell receptor beta chains from one sample, sequenced in a study of OX40 agonist ivuxolimab in advanced cancers. The data were produced by immunoSEQ multiplex PCR, yet TCRdb's version contains in-frame clones alone and is incomplete. The sample has about 89,000 clones, about 92% seen once; the top ten hold roughly 0.26%. The specimen comprised CD4+ or CD8+ T cells sorted from blood, sampled in a trial of the OX40 agonist ivuxolimab. All receptors derive from an adult with an advanced solid tumor such as melanoma, head and neck, liver or kidney cancer. CDR3s leave out the opening cysteine and the closing phenylalanine or tryptophan. The order of the fields is J gene, CDR3 length, V gene, CDR3 protein.

>TRBJ1-2|11|TRBV7-9
ASSAVGQSGYT
>TRBJ2-1|9|TRBV9
ASNLDDEQF
>TRBJ1-5|13|TRBV15
ATSRERRVNQPQH
>TRBJ1-3|11|TRBV7-2
ASSLASGNTIY
>TRBJ1-5|14|TRBV28
ASSLIRLRVSQPQH
>TRBJ1-1|11|TRBV5-1
ASSKDRNTEAF
>TRBJ2-7|13|TRBV4-3
ASSQGRGAGYEQY
>TRBJ1-5|12|TRBV6-6
ASSYSGYNQPQH
>TRBJ1-1|12|TRBV6-6
ASSRQGIETEAF
>TRBJ2-5|11|TRBV15
ATSSKLGKTQY
>TRBJ2-3|13|TRBV6-6
ASSYGLGGTDTQY
>TRBJ2-3|11|TRBV7-3
ASSFQGSGTQY
>TRBJ1-3|11|TRBV29-1
SVVQGSGNTIY
>TRBJ2-3|13|TRBV29-1
SVRGLAGPTDTQY
>TRBJ1-2|17|TRBV21-1
ASSKVGPDRVDANYGYT
>TRBJ2-7|13|TRBV6-6
ASSYMEGYTYEQY
>TRBJ1-3|8|TRBV20-1
SAVGNTIY
>TRBJ1-5|11|TRBV6-5
ASSFGGDQPQH
>TRBJ1-1|11|TRBV6-5
ASRKTGAAEAF
>TRBJ2-2|13|TRBV9
ASSVEGIDTGELF
>TRBJ1-3|12|TRBV30
AWGTGLSGNTIY
>TRBJ2-3|11|TRBV19
ASRTGSTDTQY
>TRBJ1-2|15|TRBV4-2
ASSQDSGTGTFYGYT
>TRBJ2-1|11|TRBV9
ASSVVGVGEQF
>TRBJ2-3|14|TRBV30
AWSDTAYSFTDTQY
>TRBJ2-1|14|TRBV7-3
ASSLSGGGSYNEQF
>TRBJ1-4|12|TRBV18
ASSHGQGWEKLF
>TRBJ1-2|8|TRBV6-5
ASKERGYT
>TRBJ2-2|12|TRBV9
ASSPQGSTGELF
>TRBJ2-1|10|TRBV6-5
ARGRADNEQF
>TRBJ2-1|13|TRBV11-1
ASSLALSSYNEQF
>TRBJ1-1|12|TRBV28
ASRTLTGQPEAF
>TRBJ1-5|14|TRBV15
ATSRRTAESNQPQH
>TRBJ1-2|13|TRBV7-3
ASSLKGKSNYGYT
>TRBJ1-3|13|TRBV9
ASSVGASSGNTIY
>TRBJ1-2|13|TRBV4-2
ASSRSDSLNYGYT
>TRBJ2-1|14|TRBV15
ATSRDVRLANNEQF
>TRBJ2-1|14|TRBV27
ASSWVQRKSYNEQF
>TRBJ1-6|13|TRBV7-9
ASSLESGEYSPLH
>TRBJ2-6|15|TRBV28
ASSIAGTAFGANVLT
>.|11|TRBV9
ASSVRGGSEQY
>TRBJ1-3|12|TRBV6-1
ASSEGALGNTIY
>TRBJ1-1|12|TRBV30
AWSGAGKRTEAF
>TRBJ2-3|9|TRBV12-5
ASAGTDTQY
>TRBJ1-5|13|TRBV2
ASRGTVGSNQPQH
>TRBJ2-2|9|TRBV27
ASSSIGELF
>TRBJ1-1|9|TRBV28
ASSSRFKAF
>TRBJ2-5|14|TRBV7-2
ASSLTSWGSGETQY
>TRBJ2-3|14|TRBV10-3
AISEGLLAGTVGQY
>TRBJ2-3|12|TRBV2
ASSVSTFAPTQY
>TRBJ2-3|12|TRBV4-3
ASSQDVGADTQY
>TRBJ1-1|11|TRBV7-3
ASSTTGGERTF
>TRBJ1-1|11|TRBV5-1
ASFGTGNTEAF